The clone carrying this TCR beta chain was recorded once. One end of the junction does not line up with germline, which may come from a read error. This sample also contains other DNA sequences that code for the same CDR3. This specimen belongs to a study of PD-L1 blockade in urothelial cancer. Time point meaning: peripheral blood 6 weeks after treatment start. Measured with immunoSEQ multiplex PCR; TCRdb has only the in-frame clones, and not every one. In the table there are approximately 40,000 clones, roughly 90% of which are singletons. Sequenced here: PBMCs, sampled around atezolizumab (anti-PD-L1) treatment. This clonotype originated in a man between 60 and 75 years old with urothelial cancer.

CDR3 DNA: TGCGCCAGCAGCGGCGGGACAGGGGTTAATGCTGGAAACACTATATATTTT. Translation gives CASSGGTGVNAGNTIYF. This chain uses TRBV5-1 with TRBJ1-3; the match to TRBD1 covers 10 bases. The length of the CDR3 is 17 residues. In germline, CDR1 is SGHRS, CDR2 YFSETQ.